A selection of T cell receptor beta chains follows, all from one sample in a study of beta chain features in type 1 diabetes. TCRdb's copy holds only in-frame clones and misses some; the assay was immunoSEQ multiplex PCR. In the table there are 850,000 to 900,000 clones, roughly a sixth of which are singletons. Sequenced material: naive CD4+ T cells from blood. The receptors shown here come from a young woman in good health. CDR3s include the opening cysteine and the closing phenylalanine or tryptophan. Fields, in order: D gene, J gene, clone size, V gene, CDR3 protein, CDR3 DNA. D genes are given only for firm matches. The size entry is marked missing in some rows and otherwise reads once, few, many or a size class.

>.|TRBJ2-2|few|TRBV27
CASSAQALGELFF
TGTGCCAGCAGCGCCCAAGCTTTGGGGGAGCTGTTTTTT
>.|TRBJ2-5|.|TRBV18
CASSHGTRETQYF
TGTGCCAGCTCGCATGGGACGCGAGAGACCCAGTACTTC
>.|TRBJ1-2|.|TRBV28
CASRTGRGYGYTF
TGTGCCAGCAGAACGGGACGGGGCTATGGCTACACCTTC
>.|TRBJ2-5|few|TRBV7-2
CASSPISTGSQETQYF
TGTGCCAGCAGCCCCATATCAACCGGATCCCAAGAGACCCAGTACTTC
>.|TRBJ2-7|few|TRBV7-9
CASSPTMKRGYEDYEQYF
TGTGCCAGCAGCCCCACGATGAAAAGGGGGTACGAAGACTACGAGCAGTACTTC
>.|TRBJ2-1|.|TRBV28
CASSQNYNEQFF
TGTGCCAGCAGTCAGAACTACAATGAGCAGTTCTTC
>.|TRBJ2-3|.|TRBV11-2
CASSLVRQLGYTQYF
TGTGCCAGCAGCTTAGTTCGACAGCTGGGTTACACGCAGTATTTT
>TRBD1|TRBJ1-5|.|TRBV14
CASSQLGQKSNQPQHF
TGTGCCAGCAGCCAACTGGGACAGAAGAGCAATCAGCCCCAGCATTTT
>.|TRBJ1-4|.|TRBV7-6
CASSPGPQRATNEKLFF
TGTGCCAGCAGCCCCGGACCGCAGCGTGCAACTAATGAAAAACTGTTTTTT
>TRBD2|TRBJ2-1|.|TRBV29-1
CSVSGAGGSYNEQFF
TGCAGCGTTAGTGGAGCGGGAGGCTCCTACAATGAGCAGTTCTTC
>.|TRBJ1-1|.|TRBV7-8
CASSNDRRKNTEAFF
TGTGCCAGCAGCAACGACAGGCGCAAGAACACTGAAGCTTTCTTT
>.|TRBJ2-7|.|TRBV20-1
CSARQSREQYF
TGCAGTGCTAGACAATCACGCGAGCAGTACTTC
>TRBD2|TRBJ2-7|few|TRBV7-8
CASSNRLAGEPTYEQYF
TGTGCCAGCAGCAACCGACTAGCGGGAGAACCCACCTACGAGCAGTACTTC
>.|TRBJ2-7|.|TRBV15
CATSKNRPPYEQYF
TGTGCCACCAGCAAGAACAGGCCCCCTTACGAGCAGTACTTC
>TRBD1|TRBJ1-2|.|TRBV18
CASSPITGTGAANYGYTF
TGTGCCAGCTCACCGATAACCGGGACAGGGGCAGCTAACTATGGCTACACCTTC
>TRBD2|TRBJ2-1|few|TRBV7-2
CASSLRPSGENEQFF
TGTGCCAGCAGCTTAAGGCCTAGCGGGGAGAATGAGCAGTTCTTC
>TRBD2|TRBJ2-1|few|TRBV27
CASSFRGGSGRALNEQFF
TGTGCCAGCAGTTTCCGAGGGGGGAGCGGGAGGGCCCTCAATGAGCAGTTCTTC
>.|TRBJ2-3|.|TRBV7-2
CASSSPGLPSTDTQYF
TGTGCCAGCAGCTCGCCAGGCCTACCGAGCACAGATACGCAGTATTTT
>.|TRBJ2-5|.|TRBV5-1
CASSFAGQETQYF
TGCGCCAGCAGCTTTGCAGGCCAAGAGACCCAGTACTTC
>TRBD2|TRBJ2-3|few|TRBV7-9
CASSLGGGSYTDTQYF
TGTGCCAGCAGCTTAGGTGGCGGGAGTTACACAGATACGCAGTATTTT
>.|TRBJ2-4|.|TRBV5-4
CASSPDDDLGYKNIQYF
TGTGCCAGCAGCCCAGATGATGATCTGGGCTATAAAAACATTCAGTACTTC
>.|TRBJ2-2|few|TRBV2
CASQGRSNTGELFF
TGTGCCAGCCAGGGCAGATCGAACACCGGGGAGCTGTTTTTT
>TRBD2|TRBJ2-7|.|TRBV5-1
CASSQLAGDTYEQYF
TGCGCCAGCAGCCAACTAGCGGGGGACACCTACGAGCAGTACTTC
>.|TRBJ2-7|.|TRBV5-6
CASSFLHEQYF
TGTGCCAGCAGCTTCCTCCACGAGCAGTACTTC
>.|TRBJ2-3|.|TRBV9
CASSVAGSSTDTQYF
TGTGCCAGCAGCGTAGCGGGCAGCTCGACAGATACGCAGTATTTT
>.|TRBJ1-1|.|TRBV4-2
CASSQQGASVYFF
TGTGCCAGCAGCCAACAGGGTGCGAGCGTTTATTTCTTT
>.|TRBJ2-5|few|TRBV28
CASSLWAGGGQETQYF
TGTGCCAGCAGTTTATGGGCCGGTGGGGGTCAAGAGACCCAGTACTTC
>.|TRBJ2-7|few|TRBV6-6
CASSYVGYEQYF
TGTGCCAGCAGTTACGTTGGCTACGAGCAGTACTTC
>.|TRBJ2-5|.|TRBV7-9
CASSFLSQETQYF
TGTGCCAGCAGCTTTCTTAGCCAAGAGACCCAGTACTTC
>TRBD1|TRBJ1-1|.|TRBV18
CASSPPGQTPVF
TGTGCCAGCTCACCACCGGGACAGACACCCGTCTTT
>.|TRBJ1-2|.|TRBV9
CASSVGSLNYGYTF
TGTGCCAGCAGCGTGGGGTCCCTAAACTATGGCTACACCTTC